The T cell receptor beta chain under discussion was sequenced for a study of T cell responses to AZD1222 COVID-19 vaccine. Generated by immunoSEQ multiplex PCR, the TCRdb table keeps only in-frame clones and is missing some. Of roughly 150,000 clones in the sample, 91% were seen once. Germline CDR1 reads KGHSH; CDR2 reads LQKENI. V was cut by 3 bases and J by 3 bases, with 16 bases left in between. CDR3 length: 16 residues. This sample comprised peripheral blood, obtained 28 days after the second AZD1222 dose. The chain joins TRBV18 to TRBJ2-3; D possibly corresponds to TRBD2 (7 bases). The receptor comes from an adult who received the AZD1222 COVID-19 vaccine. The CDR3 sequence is CASSPQSGGQTDTQYF. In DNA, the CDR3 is TGTGCCAGCTCACCTCAGTCCGGGGGGCAGACAGATACGCAGTATTTT.